This T cell receptor beta chain originates from a study of blood T cell repertoires in COVID-19. The overall study: Italy, Spain and the United States were the sources of the convalescent and acute COVID-19 samples. PBMCs, B-cell-depleted T cells, or T cells provided the cDNA or gDNA that made up the material.

The germline V gene encodes CDR1 DFQATT and CDR2 SNEGSKA (reference sequence). The V end was cut by 3 bases, the J end by 6 bases, with 8 bases between. The CDR3 contains 11 residues. The authors' processing: From reference gene primer amplification, estimates of nucleated cell counts were derived. Assay used: immunoSEQ multiplex PCR; TCRdb lists only in-frame clones, some missing. That table gives V, J and clone size, and the DNA gave D and trimming. The sample has 20,000 to 25,000 clones, 65% to 85% seen once. The V gene is TRBV20-1, the J gene TRBJ2-5; tentative D call: TRBD2 (6 bases). The sequence came from a man of 80 years or more with active or convalescent COVID-19. The sample comprised peripheral blood. CDR3 protein: CSASGGQTQYF. CDR3 DNA: TGCAGTGCTAGCGGGGGTCAGACCCAGTACTTC.